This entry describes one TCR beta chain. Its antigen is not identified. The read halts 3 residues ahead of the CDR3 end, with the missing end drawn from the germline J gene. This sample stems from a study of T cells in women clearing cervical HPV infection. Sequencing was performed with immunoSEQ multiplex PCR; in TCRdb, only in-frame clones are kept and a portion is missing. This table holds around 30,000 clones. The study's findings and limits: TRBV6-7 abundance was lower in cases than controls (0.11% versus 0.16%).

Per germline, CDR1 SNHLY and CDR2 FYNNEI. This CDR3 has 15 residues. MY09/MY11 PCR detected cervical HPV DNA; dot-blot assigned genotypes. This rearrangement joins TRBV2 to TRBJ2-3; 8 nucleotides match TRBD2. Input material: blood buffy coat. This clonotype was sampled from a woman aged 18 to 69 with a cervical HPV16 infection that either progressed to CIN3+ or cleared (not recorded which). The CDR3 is CASKFSGASRETQYF. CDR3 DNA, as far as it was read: TGTGCCAGCAAGTTTAGCGGGGCCTCACGAGAGACG.